Sequencing of this T cell receptor beta chain was carried out in a study of blood T cell repertoires in COVID-19. Study-level background: The study drew acute and convalescent COVID-19 samples from the United States, Italy and Spain. In each case, the material was cDNA or gDNA derived from T cells, B-cell-depleted T cells, or PBMCs.

Original analysis: The assay estimated nucleated cells by amplifying reference gene primers. Clones were read by immunoSEQ multiplex PCR, and TCRdb kept only the in-frame ones, dropping some. D and trimming come from the DNA, and the V and J calls and clone size come from that table. The repertoire includes around 140,000 clones, almost 85% of them detected once, and around 15% sits in the top ten. Between the trimmed V and J ends, which lost 4 bases and 2 bases, there was a span of 9 bases. The length of the CDR3 is 13 residues. The germline V gene encodes CDR1 SGDLS and CDR2 YYNGEE. This clone was observed at least ten times.

This TCR was recovered from a human donor with acute or convalescent COVID-19. The donor label of this sample is uncertain. The sample taken for sequencing was peripheral blood. The chain joins TRBV9 to TRBJ1-2, with a tentative D call TRBD1 (6 bases). CDR3 protein: CASSSGVNYGYTF. The DNA for the CDR3 is TGTGCCAGCAGCTCAGGGGTAAACTATGGCTACACCTTC.